Each of the 25 T cell receptor beta chains below was sequenced from the same sample in a study of blood T cell repertoires in COVID-19. This table comes from immunoSEQ multiplex PCR, and its TCRdb copy is limited to in-frame clones, with some not included. The sample holds about 330,000 clones; approximately 85% are singletons and the top ten take roughly 7%. Sequencing was done on a sample of peripheral blood. The receptors stem from a human donor in a cohort sampled during active COVID-19.

The gene calls are TRBV18 and TRBJ2-1; 7 bases map to TRBD2. From germline, CDR1 is KGHSH and CDR2 LQKENI. The CDR3 has 16 amino acids. V trimming: 0 bases; J trimming: 0 bases; junction bases outside the gene matches: 2. CDR3 amino acids: CASSPPGGGSYNEQFF. As DNA, the CDR3 is TGTGCCAGCTCACCACCGGGCGGGGGCTCCTACAATGAGCAGTTCTTC.

The chain has TRBV5-1 and TRBJ2-7, with D perhaps matching TRBD2 (5 bases). V was pared by 0 bases and J by 4 bases, with 11 bases between. Germline values: CDR1 SGHRS, CDR2 YFSETQ. CDR3 length: 14 amino acids. The CDR3 loop reads CASSLVGVMYEQYF. The CDR3 nucleotides read TGCGCCAGCAGCTTGGTCGGGGTGATGTACGAGCAGTACTTC.

V is TRBV24-1 and J is TRBJ1-4; possibly TRBD1 for D (6 bases). This CDR3 is 14 amino acids long. Germline V CDR1 and CDR2: KGHDR, SFDVKD. V lost 4 bases to trimming and J lost 8 bases, with 13 bases between them. CDR3: CATSEAGDWEKLFF. DNA for the CDR3: TGTGCCACCAGTGAGGCAGGGGATTGGGAAAAACTGTTTTTT.

V usage is TRBV5-4 and J usage is TRBJ1-1, with 9 bases lining up with TRBD1. The V segment lost 4 bases and the J segment 4 bases; nucleotides outside the gene matches: 8. CDR1 and CDR2 (germline): SGHNT, YYREEE (reference sequence). This CDR3 is built from 15 residues. The CDR3 DNA is TGTGCCAGCAGCCCCGGGGACAGGGTGGGCACTGAAGCTTTCTTT. Protein product: CASSPGDRVGTEAFF.

The V gene is TRBV5-6, the J gene TRBJ1-5; TRBD1 matches at 8 bases. Germline CDR1 and CDR2: SGHDT and YYEEEE. There are 15 residues in the CDR3. Germline trimming cut 4 bases from V and 6 bases from J; bases unmatched to any gene: 9. The CDR3 coding sequence is TGTGCCAGCAGCCACGGACAGGGAGAGATTCAGCCCCAGCATTTT. Its translation: CASSHGQGEIQPQHF.

This rearrangement joins TRBV30 to TRBJ1-6, with 7 bases lining up with TRBD1. Germline lookup yields CDR1 GTSNPN and CDR2 SVGIG (reference sequence). The CDR3 totals 13 residues. Trimming took 7 bases from V and 10 from J; bases not matched to a gene: 10. CDR3 sequence (DNA): TGTGCCTTTGGACAGGCTGTCCTCTCACCCCTCCACTTT. As protein: CAFGQAVLSPLHF.

The V gene is TRBV5-6, the J gene TRBJ1-6, with 9 bases identical to TRBD1. CDR1 SGHDT and CDR2 YYEEEE come from the germline V gene. V dropped 2 bases and J dropped 4; count of bases not matched to a gene: 1. The CDR3 contains 15 residues. CDR3: CASSLQGAYNSPLHF. The CDR3 nucleotides read TGTGCCAGCAGCTTACAGGGGGCTTATAATTCACCCCTCCACTTT. The whole variable domain, remainder taken from reference TRBV5-6 and TRBJ1-6, is DAGVTQSPTHLIKTRGQQVTLRCSPKSGHDTVSWYQQALGQGPQFIFQYYEEEERQRGNFPDRFSGHQFPNYSSELNVNALLLGDSALYLCASSLQGAYNSPLHFGNGTRLTVT.

CDR3 loop: CAWRYSGGSYSTDTQYF. CDR3 coding DNA: TGTGCCTGGAGATATAGCGGGGGATCCTATAGCACAGATACGCAGTATTTT. This chain links TRBV30 with TRBJ2-3; TRBD2 aligns across 9 bases. Trimming cost V 3 bases and J 0 bases; bases outside gene matches: 10. Per germline, CDR1 GTSNPN and CDR2 SVGIG (reference sequence). The length of the CDR3 is 17 residues.

The chain recombines TRBV6-5 with TRBJ2-7, with D tentatively TRBD1 (5 bases). This CDR3 is 13 amino acids long. V was cut by 2 bases and J by 3 bases, with 8 bases left in between. Germline V CDR1 and CDR2: MNHEY, SVGAGI. CDR3 in amino acids: CASSYNRNYEQYF. DNA for the CDR3: TGTGCCAGCAGTTACAACAGGAACTACGAGCAGTACTTC.

V gene TRBV18 combines with J gene TRBJ2-5; the D gene is possibly TRBD1 (5 bases). V was clipped by 6 bases and J by 1 base, with 15 bases between them. In germline, CDR1 is KGHSH, CDR2 LQKENI. This CDR3 contains 15 residues. CDR3 loop: CASSPRQLSQETQYF. As DNA, the CDR3 is TGTGCCAGCTCCCCTCGACAGTTATCCCAAGAGACCCAGTACTTC.

The rearrangement uses TRBV5-1 and TRBJ1-2; D is uncertain. CDR1 is SGHRS and CDR2 is YFSETQ in the germline V gene. The CDR3 extends over 15 amino acids. Trimming cost V 0 bases and J 2 bases, with 11 bases left between them. CDR3 in DNA: TGCGCCAGCAGCTTGGGGATGACAATGAACTATGGCTACACCTTC. Amino acids: CASSLGMTMNYGYTF. Full variable domain (rest looked up from reference TRBV5-1 and TRBJ1-2): KAGVTQTPRYLIKTRGQQVTLSCSPISGHRSVSWYQQTPGQGLQFLFEYFSETQRNKGNFPGRFSGRQFSNSRSEMNVSTLELGDSALYLCASSLGMTMNYGYTFGSGTRLTVV.

V usage is TRBV29-1 and J usage is TRBJ1-2, with TRBD1 identical over 10 bases. Germline lookup yields CDR1 SQVTM and CDR2 ANQGSEA. V was clipped by 6 bases and J by 2 bases; unmatched bases: 9. The CDR3 has 15 residues. The CDR3 region is CSVTTPGQGNYGYTF. In DNA form, the CDR3 reads TGCAGCGTGACGACACCGGGACAGGGGAACTATGGCTACACCTTC.

This clone came up a few times. This chain connects TRBV19 to TRBJ1-1, with D possibly being TRBD1 (5 bases). The V gene lost 5 bases and the J gene lost 0 bases, with 13 bases spanning the gap. Germline V lookup: CDR1 LNHDA, CDR2 SQIVND (reference sequence). The CDR3 sequence is 15 residues long. CDR3 nucleotide sequence: TGTGCCAGTAGTGATACCGGGACTTTGAACACTGAAGCTTTCTTT. This gives the protein CASSDTGTLNTEAFF.

This clone was seen more than once but under ten times. The chain uses TRBV5-1 and TRBJ1-2; 8 nucleotides agree with TRBD1. V trimming: 7 bases; J trimming: 3 bases; junction bases outside the gene matches: 8. CDR1 SGHRS and CDR2 YFSETQ come from the germline V gene. The CDR3 loop spans 14 amino acids. CDR3 sequence: CASGGQGSDYGYTF. For the CDR3, the DNA is TGCGCCAGCGGAGGACAGGGATCGGACTATGGCTACACCTTC.

This sequence joins TRBV11-2 and TRBJ2-7, with TRBD1 matching 7 bases. The CDR3 is 13 residues long. CDR1 is SGHAT, CDR2 FQNNGV, per germline. V lost 2 bases and J lost 3; bases outside the gene matches: 1. The CDR3 region is CASSLRGHYEQYF. The CDR3 DNA reads as TGTGCCAGCAGCTTAAGGGGGCACTACGAGCAGTACTTC.

CDR3 amino acids: CASSSWTGGLYRYTF. The CDR3 region has the DNA TGTGCCAGCAGTAGCTGGACAGGGGGCTTATATCGCTACACCTTC. The chain joins TRBV6-4 to TRBJ1-2, with TRBD1 matching over 11 bases. The CDR3 is 15 residues long. Germline CDR1 MRHNA, CDR2 SNTAGT. After removal of 5 bases from V and 9 bases from J, the junction contained 11 bases not matched to a gene.

V usage is TRBV5-4 and J usage is TRBJ2-1, with 7 bases that match TRBD2. CDR1 SGHNT and CDR2 YYREEE come from the germline V gene (reference sequence). V lost 0 bases and J lost 4; bases outside the gene matches: 7. This CDR3 region has 16 residues. The CDR3 region has the DNA TGTGCCAGCAGCTTGGATACGCGGGGGAATTACAATGAGCAGTTCTTC. It codes for CASSLDTRGNYNEQFF.

The rearrangement uses TRBV9 and TRBJ2-2; 7 bases map to TRBD1. The CDR3 covers 13 residues. Unmatched junction bases numbered 3, after V lost 5 bases and J lost 5 bases. Germline CDR1 reads SGDLS; CDR2 reads YYNGEE. The CDR3 DNA sequence: TGTGCCAGCAGGCAACAGGGGACCGGGGAGCTGTTTTTT. Protein sequence: CASRQQGTGELFF.

This clone came up a few times. This chain uses TRBV4-1 with TRBJ2-7; TRBD2 matches at 12 bases. The CDR3 runs to 16 residues. Per germline, CDR1 MGHRA and CDR2 YSYEKL. Trimming cost V 2 bases and J 5 bases; bases outside gene matches: 7. CDR3 nucleotide sequence: TGCGCCAGCAGCCAAAACCCTAGCGGGGGGGCCGACGAGCAGTACTTC. It encodes CASSQNPSGGADEQYF.

A remark on this clone: A single base separates this from a much larger clone, so it may be a read error. The CDR3 loop is CASSLDGQGNQPQHF. CDR3 DNA: TGCGCCAGCAGCTTGGACGGACAGGGGAATCAGCCCCAGCATTTT. This rearrangement joins TRBV5-1 to TRBJ1-5, with 9 bases fitting TRBD1. The CDR3 is made up of 15 amino acids. Trimming at V came to 0 bases and at J to 4 bases, leaving 2 bases not matched to a gene. Per germline, CDR1 SGHRS and CDR2 YFSETQ.

This chain links TRBV30 with TRBJ1-2; tentative D call: TRBD1 (5 bases). The CDR3 spans 13 residues. Germline V gene data show CDR1 as GTSNPN and CDR2 as SVGIG (reference sequence). With 5 bases removed from V and 5 bases from J, the gap between germline ends came to 15 bases. This CDR3 is CAWDSEREYGYTF. The CDR3 DNA follows: TGTGCCTGGGACAGCGAACGAGAATATGGCTACACCTTC. The whole variable domain, filled in from reference TRBV30 and TRBJ1-2, reads SQTIHQWPATLVQPVGSPLSLECTVEGTSNPNLYWYRQAAGRGLQLLFYSVGIGQISSEVPQNLSASRPQDRQFILSSKKLLLSDSGFYLCAWDSEREYGYTFGSGTRLTVV.

This chain uses TRBV18 with TRBJ2-4; maybe TRBD2 (5 bases). V lost 4 bases, J lost 3 bases, and 16 bases lay in between. The germline V gene encodes CDR1 KGHSH and CDR2 LQKENI. This CDR3 has 16 residues. CDR3 in amino acids: CASSLPDGKYKNIQYF. The CDR3 DNA is TGTGCCAGCTCACTTCCGGACGGGAAGTACAAAAACATTCAGTACTTC.

The rearrangement uses TRBV27 and TRBJ1-6; D perhaps matches TRBD1 (5 bases). Germline loops: CDR1 MNHEY, CDR2 SMNVEV (reference sequence). CDR3 length equals 18 residues. The germline V and J ends were trimmed by 2 bases and 9 bases, with 23 bases remaining between them. The CDR3 DNA sequence: TGTGCCAGCAGTTTACATGGGGACTCAAACTTCGGATTTTCACCCCTCCACTTT. Translated, it gives CASSLHGDSNFGFSPLHF.

J is TRBJ2-3 and V is TRBV6-1, with D possibly being TRBD2 (6 bases). The CDR3 length is 17 residues. Germline V gene data show CDR1 as MNHNS and CDR2 as SASEGT. Deletions cut 1 base from V and 1 base from J, with 15 bases between. The CDR3 is CASSEEGLGGGTDTQYF. The CDR3 DNA reads TGTGCCAGCAGTGAAGAGGGACTCGGAGGTGGCACAGATACGCAGTATTTT.

This clone was seen a handful of times. Here the CDR3 DNA reads TGTGCCAGCAGCCAAATACGTACAGGCAGGACCGGGGAGCTGTTTTTT. This codes for CASSQIRTGRTGELFF. The chain combines TRBV4-2 with TRBJ2-2; tentative D call: TRBD1 (5 bases). There are 16 residues in the CDR3. Germline V CDR1 and CDR2: LGHNA, YNFKEQ. Trimming took off 2 bases at V and 5 bases at J, with 15 bases between the two ends.